A selection of T cell receptor beta chains follows, all from one sample in a study of T cell clones after liver transplantation. Clones were sequenced by immunoSEQ multiplex PCR, and TCRdb holds only the in-frame ones, with some missing. The data contain around 60,000 clones, about two thirds of them singletons. This specimen consisted of CD4+ T cells from blood, obtained before liver transplant. The receptors shown here come from a human donor who received a liver transplant. The CDR3 runs from the conserved cysteine through the conserved F or W. Fields, in order: clone size, D gene, J gene, V gene, CDR3 DNA, CDR3 protein. D genes are given only for firm matches. A clone size is listed for some rows: how often the clone was seen (once, few, many), or a class if it is expanded.

NA	TRBD1	TRBJ1-4	TRBV15	TGTGCCACCAGCAGAGAGGAACCTCGACAGGGTAGGAGGGAAAAACTGTTTTTT	CATSREEPRQGRREKLFF
NA	TRBD1	TRBJ1-2	TRBV25-1	TGTGCCAGCAGTGCAAGTACAGGGGTCCATGGCTACACCTTC	CASSASTGVHGYTF
NA	NA	TRBJ2-7	TRBV11-2	TGTGCCAGCAGCTTAGTATACAGGGCCAACGAGCAGTACTTC	CASSLVYRANEQYF
NA	TRBD1	TRBJ1-1	TRBV7-9	TGTGCCAGCAGCGTTAACAGGGGTGTGGGCACTGAAGCTTTCTTT	CASSVNRGVGTEAFF
many	TRBD1	TRBJ2-5	TRBV15	TGTGCCACCAGCAGAGATAACTCAAGGGGGCGGGAGACCCAGTACTTC	CATSRDNSRGRETQYF
once	TRBD2	TRBJ2-7	TRBV27	TGTGCCAGCAGTTTAGCGGGGGGGAGGAACGAGCAGTACTTC	CASSLAGGRNEQYF
NA	TRBD1	TRBJ2-7	TRBV7-2	TGTGCCAGCAGCCCCCGCGCCCCGGGACAGGGGAGATCGGACGAGCAGTACTTC	CASSPRAPGQGRSDEQYF
once	NA	TRBJ1-3	TRBV2	TGTGCCAGCAGTCTGCTAGCGAGGTCTGGAAACACCATATATTTT	CASSLLARSGNTIYF
NA	NA	TRBJ1-5	TRBV6-5	TGTGCCAGCAGCCCCCTCAGGGGAACGCAGCCCCAGCATTTT	CASSPLRGTQPQHF
once	TRBD1	TRBJ1-2	TRBV6-5	TGTGCCAGCAAGCTTGACAGGGGGCTCTATGGCTACACCTTC	CASKLDRGLYGYTF
few	NA	TRBJ1-1	TRBV6-4	TGTGCCAGCAGTGAGACAGTGAACACTGAAGCTTTCTTT	CASSETVNTEAFF
NA	TRBD2	TRBJ2-3	TRBV7-9	TGTGCCAGCAGCTTTTGGACTAGCGGGACTAGCACAGATACGCAGTATTTT	CASSFWTSGTSTDTQYF
NA	TRBD2	TRBJ2-5	TRBV7-8	TGTGCCAGCAGCTTAGCGGGGGGGGATTGGGAGACCCAGTACTTC	CASSLAGGDWETQYF
once	TRBD1	TRBJ2-2	TRBV27	TGTGCCAGCAGTTTAGGTTGGGGACAGGGTCGCACCGGGGAGCTGTTTTTT	CASSLGWGQGRTGELFF